This entry describes one TCR beta chain. Antigen unknown. The data are from a study of CD8+ T cells in alopecia areata. Study-wide context: Once tofacitinib had been taken for 6 to 18 months, 6 months off drug followed. Study observations and caveats: Shared TCR sequences were less clear between patients than in mice, possibly partly from HLA diversity. For lesional scalp, especially alopecia totalis/universalis, clonality was higher than in normal scalp. Tissue-resident alphabeta T cells belonging to normal skin likewise get sequenced within scalp specimens.

The CDR3 contains 16 residues. Trimming cost V 4 bases and J 2 bases; bases outside gene matches: 4. Germline V gene data show CDR1 as MGHRA and CDR2 as YSYEKL. As the sequencing template, cDNA was produced by extracting RNA and reverse transcribing it. Generated by immunoSEQ multiplex PCR, the TCRdb table keeps only in-frame clones and is missing some. The repertoire holds around 140,000 clones, with more than 75% as singletons. This chain uses TRBV4-1 with TRBJ2-1, with 11 bases identical to TRBD2. The sample was CD8+ T cells sorted from blood, taken at week 0. The TCR sequence derives from a human donor with alopecia areata. CDR3 nucleotide sequence: TGCGCCAGCAGCCCCCAGACTAGCGGGACCTACAATGAGCAGTTCTTC. It encodes CASSPQTSGTYNEQFF.